This T cell receptor beta chain was found in a study of human T cells and chemical hapten exposure. V lost 5 bases to trimming and J lost 4 bases, with 11 bases between them. This CDR3 has 13 residues. In this sample, this clonotype turned up many times. TCRdb itself ran the RACE reads through MiXCR, one entry per CDR3 protein. The sample includes some 330,000 distinct CDR3 sequences, 5% to 6.5% of them seen just once. Noted time point: pre-sensitization, week 0. Treatment reported: therapeutic diphenylcyclopropenone sensitization with weekly scalp DPC. The V and J genes are TRBV12-3 or TRBV12-4 and TRBJ1-2; D remains ambiguous. Here the sequenced sample was whole blood, taken in connection with sensitization to the hapten diphenylcyclopropenone (DPC). The receptor was isolated from a young woman with alopecia areata. Some clones in this sample may be carry-over from other donors' samples. The CDR3 protein is CASSDFTTYGYTF. The CDR3 DNA reads as TGTGCCAGCAGTGACTTCACAACCTATGGCTACACCTTC.